These 17 T cell receptor beta chains were all obtained from the same sample, sequenced in a study of T cells in Graves' hyperthyroidism and ophthalmopathy. TCR beta CDR3 regions were amplified from RNA transcripts. HTBI primers were employed in a first-round RT-PCR of the TCR CDR3. MiXCR, applied by TCRdb to the multiplex PCR reads, yields one record per CDR3 protein. The top ten hold about 7.7% of the sample, which has hundreds of thousands of distinct CDR3 sequences, 15% to 19% seen once. The material sequenced was blood. Every receptor here comes from a woman aged 18 to 35 with Graves' hyperthyroidism.

This clonotype was counted once. The rearrangement uses TRBV12-3 or TRBV12-4 and TRBJ2-5; 13 bases map to TRBD2. This CDR3 is built from 18 residues. Trimming at V came to 5 bases and at J to 3 bases, leaving 12 bases not matched to a gene. The CDR3 spells CASSGGLAGDKYEETQYF. CDR3 coding DNA: TGTGCCAGCAGTGGCGGACTAGCGGGAGACAAGTACGAAGAGACCCAGTACTTC.

At least ten counts were recorded for this clonotype. This rearrangement joins TRBV7-2 to TRBJ2-7, with a tentative D call TRBD1 (6 bases). The CDR3 totals 15 residues. V lost 6 bases to trimming and J lost 0 bases, with 15 bases between them. Germline values: CDR1 SGHTA, CDR2 FQGNSA. CDR3 protein: CASRSGHSSSYEQYF. In DNA, the CDR3 is TGTGCCAGCAGGTCGGGACACTCGAGCTCCTACGAGCAGTACTTC.

This clonotype was counted between two and nine times. This chain joins TRBV11-2 and TRBJ1-4; D perhaps matches TRBD1 (5 bases). The CDR3 has 17 amino acids. Trimming stripped 5 bases from V and 4 bases from J, with 20 bases between. Germline loops: CDR1 SGHAT, CDR2 FQNNGV. The CDR3 coding sequence is TGTGCCAGCAGCGGACGGGGGTTCGTAAACCTTAATGAAAAACTGTTTTTT. Protein sequence: CASSGRGFVNLNEKLFF. Together with reference TRBV11-2 and TRBJ1-4, the CDR3 gives the full variable domain: EAGVAQSPRYKIIEKRQSVAFWCNPISGHATLYWYQQILGQGPKLLIQFQNNGVVDDSQLPKDRFSAERLKGVDSTLKIQPAKLEDSAVYLCASSGRGFVNLNEKLFFGSGTQLSVL.

This clonotype was detected only a few times. The chain employs TRBV10-3 and TRBJ1-5, with D unresolved. V dropped 2 bases and J dropped 0 bases, with 5 bases sitting between them. Germline CDR1 and CDR2: ENHRY and SYGVKD. This CDR3 spans 14 amino acids. CDR3 nucleotide sequence: TGTGCCATCAGTGAGATGGGTAGCAATCAGCCCCAGCATTTT. Translation: CAISEMGSNQPQHF.

Ten or more counts support this clonotype. The chain recombines TRBV20-1 with TRBJ2-7; TRBD2 matches at 12 bases. CDR1 and CDR2 from the germline V gene are DFQATT and SNEGSKA (reference sequence). The CDR3 covers 13 residues. Losses at the gene ends were 6 bases for V and 5 bases for J; bases not matched to a gene: 5. CDR3 amino acids: CSALTSGSNEQYF. CDR3 DNA sequence: TGCAGTGCCCTGACTAGCGGGAGTAACGAGCAGTACTTC.

As concerns this clonotype: A read error may be the cause here, since a much bigger clone is one base away. The chain uses TRBV7-2 and TRBJ2-3, with a possible D match to TRBD1 (5 bases). The J call may be faulty, since TRBJ1-5 better matches the DNA end. The CDR3 is 16 residues long. Per the germline V gene, CDR1 is SGHTA and CDR2 is FQGNSA. CDR3 in DNA: TGTGCCAGCAGCTTAACTTCAGGGTTAGGTGCAGATACGCAGCATTTT. It codes for CASSLTSGLGADTQHF.

Ten or more counts support this clonotype. The chain recombines TRBV27 with TRBJ2-1; 11 bases fit TRBD2. Germline V gene data show CDR1 as MNHEY and CDR2 as SMNVEV (reference sequence). J gave up 4 bases and V 6 bases, and 11 bases lay outside the gene matches. CDR3 length: 17 amino acids. In nucleotides, the CDR3 is TGTGCCAGCAGACCACGCCTCCTAGCGGGAGGTTACAATGAGCAGTTCTTC. Its protein is CASRPRLLAGGYNEQFF.

This clonotype was observed at least ten times. J is TRBJ1-5 and V is TRBV27; 10 nucleotides align to TRBD1. The germline gives CDR1 MNHEY, CDR2 SMNVEV (reference sequence). After removal of 6 bases from V and 0 bases from J, the junction contained 8 bases not matched to a gene. This CDR3 contains 17 residues. For the CDR3, the DNA is TGTGCCAGCAGCAGGACAGGGGGTGCTTATAGCAATCAGCCCCAGCATTTT. Translated, it gives CASSRTGGAYSNQPQHF.

This clonotype came up a few times. This chain uses TRBV15 with TRBJ2-7; 11 nucleotides agree with TRBD1. Germline loops: CDR1 LNHNV, CDR2 YYDKDF (reference sequence). V lost 3 bases and J lost 5; bases outside the gene matches: 6. This CDR3 is 15 amino acids long. CDR3 sequence reads: CATSRDRGRFDEQYF. Written as DNA, the CDR3 is TGTGCCACCAGCAGGGACAGGGGGCGGTTCGACGAGCAGTACTTC.

This clonotype was observed at least ten times. The chain employs TRBV12-3 or TRBV12-4 and TRBJ1-2; 7 bases are a match to TRBD1. V lost 5 bases, J lost 6 bases, and 9 bases stayed unmatched. This CDR3 comprises 14 residues. This CDR3 is CASSPPTGIDGYTF. Written as DNA, the CDR3 is TGTGCCAGCAGTCCCCCGACAGGGATCGATGGCTACACCTTC.

V usage is TRBV2 and J usage is TRBJ2-2; D may be TRBD2 (6 bases). Germline lookup yields CDR1 SNHLY and CDR2 FYNNEI. The CDR3 is 12 residues long. The germline V and J ends were trimmed by 6 bases and 9 bases, with 11 bases remaining between them. CDR3 nucleotides: TGTGCCAGCAGGAGCGGAGGGAGGGAGCTGTTTTTT. Protein product: CASRSGGRELFF. Using reference TRBV2 and TRBJ2-2 for the parts outside the CDR3, the full variable domain is EPEVTQTPSHQVTQMGQEVILRCVPISNHLYFYWYRQILGQKVEFLVSFYNNEISEKSEIFDDQFSVERPDGSNFTLKIRSTKLEDSAMYFCASRSGGRELFFGEGSRLTVL.

The chain uses TRBV12-3 or TRBV12-4 and TRBJ2-2; TRBD2 aligns across 7 bases. V dropped 6 bases and J dropped 5; count of bases not matched to a gene: 12. CDR3 size: 16 residues. CDR3 in DNA: TGTGCCAGCAGCCCGACTAGCACCGTGGGGACCGGGGAGCTGTTTTTT. Its protein product is CASSPTSTVGTGELFF.

V and J are TRBV5-6 and TRBJ1-2; D possibly corresponds to TRBD1 (5 bases). Germline V gene lookup returns CDR1 SGHDT and CDR2 YYEEEE. The CDR3 spans 15 residues. The V end lost 4 bases, the J end lost 4 bases, and 17 bases lay between the germline ends. The CDR3 sequence: CASSRGSYGTYGYTF. CDR3 sequence (DNA): TGTGCCAGCAGCCGGGGGAGTTACGGAACCTATGGCTACACCTTC.

The chain combines TRBV5-5 with TRBJ2-3; 10 nucleotides align to TRBD2. Germline V gene data show CDR1 as SGHKS and CDR2 as YYEKEE (reference sequence). The CDR3 loop spans 18 amino acids. The junction had 15 bases not matched to a gene; V was cut back by 7 bases and J by 1 base. The CDR3: CASGLGLAHLSGTDTQYF. In DNA form, the CDR3 reads TGTGCCAGCGGCCTGGGACTAGCGCACCTTTCAGGCACAGATACGCAGTATTTT.

The chain joins TRBV9 to TRBJ2-1; 10 bases are shared with TRBD2. Germline-derived CDR1 and CDR2 are SGDLS and YYNGEE. Trimming took 1 base from V and 6 from J; bases not matched to a gene: 4. The CDR3 loop spans 15 amino acids. This CDR3 reads CASSVRAGGANEQFF. CDR3 DNA sequence: TGTGCCAGCAGCGTAAGAGCGGGGGGGGCCAATGAGCAGTTCTTC.

The gene calls are TRBV24-1 and TRBJ2-7; 8 positions agree with TRBD1. Per the germline V gene, CDR1 is KGHDR and CDR2 is SFDVKD. CDR3 length equals 16 residues. The trim removed 5 bases at V and 6 bases at J, leaving 14 bases unmatched. The CDR3 reads CATSGPGAGGFGEQYF. DNA for the CDR3: TGTGCCACCAGTGGCCCTGGGGCAGGGGGCTTCGGCGAGCAGTACTTC.

This clonotype appeared a few times. The chain links TRBV4-1 to TRBJ2-3, with D possibly being TRBD1 or TRBD2 (6 bases each). Germline V gene sequence: CDR1 MGHRA, CDR2 YSYEKL. The CDR3 is 15 residues long. V shed 3 bases and J shed 4 bases, with 14 bases lying between them. CDR3 bases: TGCGCCAGCAGCCATGAGACGGGGGCAGCAGATACGCAGTATTTT. Translating it yields CASSHETGAADTQYF.